This T cell receptor beta chain was identified in a study of blood T cell repertoires in COVID-19. On the study more broadly: Samples of COVID-19 (acute and convalescent) were obtained from the United States, Italy and Spain. PBMCs, B-cell-depleted T cells, or T cells were the source of the cDNA or gDNA that made up the material.

In the authors' methods: Amplified reference gene primers provided the basis for estimating nucleated cell counts. TCRdb keeps only in-frame clones here, not all; method: immunoSEQ multiplex PCR. For V, J and clone size, that table is used; D and trimming come from the DNA. The repertoire holds some 130,000 clones, more than 85% seen once, with about 4.1% in the top ten. From germline, CDR1 is SGHNT and CDR2 YYREEE (reference sequence). V was shortened by 1 base and J by 5 bases, with 10 bases between the two germline ends. CDR3 length: 13 amino acids. V and J are TRBV5-4 and TRBJ2-7; D unresolved. The sequenced material came from peripheral blood. The clonotype comes from a man between 60 and 75 years old with COVID-19, enrolled during active disease. The CDR3 spells CASSLPGPHEQYF. The DNA of the CDR3 is TGTGCCAGCAGCTTGCCAGGTCCCCACGAGCAGTACTTC.